This T cell receptor (beta chain) was profiled in a study of OX40 agonist ivuxolimab in advanced cancers. The overall study: Enrolled patients in dose escalation had cancers that were hepatocellular carcinoma, melanoma, renal cell or head and neck cancer.

At baseline, cycle 4 day 1, and cycle 7 day 1, blood was sampled. This CDR3 has 14 residues. The V end was cut by 2 bases, the J end by 7 bases, with 12 bases between. Germline values: CDR1 SGHRS, CDR2 YFSETQ. TCRdb keeps only in-frame clones here, not all; method: immunoSEQ multiplex PCR. The data contain 30,000 to 35,000 clones, under 85% of them singletons. Sequenced material: CD4+ or CD8+ T cells sorted from blood, taken in a trial of the OX40 agonist ivuxolimab. The receptor comes from an adult with an advanced solid tumor such as melanoma, head and neck, liver or kidney cancer. The V call is TRBV5-1, the J call TRBJ1-4; the D gene is possibly TRBD1 (6 bases). CDR3 sequence reads: CASSFGSGAEKLFF. The CDR3 DNA reads TGCGCCAGCAGCTTTGGTTCGGGGGCTGAAAAACTGTTTTTT.